These 26 T cell receptor delta chains came from one sample sequenced in a study of γδ T cells in repeated Plasmodium falciparum infection. TCRdb ran CATT on the multiplex PCR reads. The sample includes some 51,000 delta-chain clones, more than 1.5% of them seen just once. Flow sorting of PBMC yielded separate Vgamma9/Vdelta2+ and Vdelta2-negative gammadelta T cell populations for bulk repertoire analysis. The sample taken for sequencing was gamma-delta T cells from blood. All receptors come from a pool of human donors (malaria-infected and uninfected, not separated).

This clone was recorded many times. TCRdb's protein for this DNA is that of a much larger clone and differs from the translation at residue 19, likely a read error; the protein shown is the DNA translation. The V and J genes are TRDV1 and TRDJ1; 12 bases fit TRDD3. This CDR3 spans 21 amino acids. CDR1 and CDR2 (germline): TSWWSYY, QGS. The chain's CDR3 is CALGSCLPYWGIPRYTDKPIF. The CDR3 nucleotides read TGTGCTCTTGGGTCCTGCCTGCCGTACTGGGGGATACCACGTTACACCGATAAACCCATCTTT.

As for this clone: A read error likely explains this, since a far larger clone differs by one base. Distinct nucleotide sequences in the sample also encode this CDR3. The chain is built from TRDV1 and TRDJ1, with 8 bases aligning to TRDD3. TCRdb lists no J gene, so it was determined here by aligning the DNA to germline. The CDR3 runs 20 residues. Germline values: CDR1 TSWWSYY, CDR2 QGS. V lost 5 bases and J lost 0; bases outside the gene matches: 20. For the CDR3, the DNA is TGTGCTCTTGGGAAACGGACGGTCCTGGGGATACCTGGGTACACCGATAAACTCATCTTT. Its translation is CALGKRTVLGIPGYTDKLIF.

There are a few counts of this clone. TCRdb assigns this DNA the protein of a much larger clone, which departs from its translation at residue 15; this likely reflects a read error, and the protein shown comes from translating the DNA. This chain connects TRDV1 to TRDJ1, with 8 bases fitting TRDD3. TCRdb lists no J gene, so it was determined here by aligning the DNA to germline. The V gene's germline CDR1 is TSWWSYY and CDR2 QGS. The CDR3 is 21 residues long. After removal of 1 base from V and 0 bases from J, the junction contained 19 bases not matched to a gene. The CDR3 sequence is CALGEHFAKNWGVTHTDKLIF. CDR3 nucleotide sequence: TGTGCTCTTGGGGAACATTTCGCGAAAAACTGGGGGGTAACCCACACCGATAAACTCATCTTT.

On this clone: The TCRdb record carries a much larger clone's protein, which differs from this DNA's translation at residue 10; a read error is the likely cause, and the protein listed here is the DNA translation. The rearrangement uses TRDV1 and TRDJ1; 7 bases agree with TRDD3. TCRdb gives no J gene; it was assigned here by matching the DNA to germline. The CDR3 has 20 residues. J was trimmed by 0 bases and V by 4 bases; bases with no gene match: 20. From germline, CDR1 is TSWWSYY and CDR2 QGS. The CDR3 DNA follows: TGTGCTCTTGGGGGCGGCTTCCCGTACCGGGGGATGACGTACACCGATAAACTCATCTTT. It yields the protein CALGGGFPYRGMTYTDKLIF.

This clone was observed a few times. A read error is likely here: a far larger clone is one base away. The sample has other DNA sequences that encode this CDR3 too. This chain uses TRDV1 with TRDJ1; TRDD3 matches 12 bases. Since TCRdb gives no J gene, matching the DNA to germline was used here to assign it. The germline CDR1 and CDR2 sequences are TSWWSYY and QGS. The CDR3 has 20 residues. V lost 6 bases to trimming and J lost 0 bases; unmatched junction nucleotides: 17. This CDR3 is CALGVLGYWGIPRYTDKLIF. The DNA of the CDR3 is TGTGCTCTTGGAGTCCTGGGCTACTGGGGGATACCCCGGTACACCGATAAACTCATCTTT.

At least ten counts were recorded for this clone. The translation of this DNA and the TCRdb protein of a much larger clone differ at residue 3, probably owing to a read error; the protein shown here is translated from the DNA. The CDR3 protein is CAFPLVLTDKLIF. As DNA, the CDR3 is TGTGCCTTTCCTCTTGTTCTAACCGATAAACTCATCTTT. V and J are TRDV3 and TRDJ1; the D is unclear. Looked up from germline, CDR1 is TVYSNPD and CDR2 is GDNSRS (reference sequence). V gave up 2 bases and J gave up 2 bases, with 12 bases separating them. There are 13 residues in the CDR3.

With respect to this clone: This likely came from a read error, as a far larger clone is one base away. Other DNA sequences in the sample encode the same CDR3. This rearrangement joins TRDV1 to TRDJ1; 9 positions agree with TRDD2. The J gene, absent from TCRdb, was called here by matching the DNA to germline. The CDR3 consists of 23 residues. Germline CDR1 reads TSWWSYY; CDR2 reads QGS. The chain's CDR3 is CALGAPGPPSYLPIIRYTDKLIF. The DNA for the CDR3 is TGCGCTCTTGGGGCCCCAGGGCCCCCTTCCTACTTACCCATTATACGGTACACCGATAAACTCATCTTT.

As to this clone: TCRdb attributes to this sequence the protein of a much larger clone, which differs from the DNA translation at residue 19; a read error is likely, and the protein displayed is translated from the DNA. The V call is TRDV2, the J call TRDJ1; 10 bases map to TRDD3. TCRdb offers no J gene call, so here the DNA was matched to germline to obtain one. The CDR3 has 23 residues. Germline-derived CDR1 and CDR2 are GEAIGNYY and EKD. CDR3 coding DNA: TGTGCCTGTGACACCTTGCTGAGTGGGAAAGTACTGGGGGATTCCCCGTACACCGGTAAACTCATCTTT. This translates into CACDTLLSGKVLGDSPYTGKLIF.

Many counts were recorded for this clone. TCRdb's protein for this DNA is that of a much larger clone and differs from the translation at residue 9, likely a read error; the protein shown is the DNA translation. The chain combines TRDV1 with TRDJ1; D call uncertain. The CDR3 sequence is 12 residues long. V lost 1 base to trimming and J lost 10 bases, with 10 bases between them. Germline values: CDR1 TSWWSYY, CDR2 QGS. CDR3 in DNA: TGTGCTCTTGGGGAACCCCGAGGCGGACTCATCTTT. Protein product: CALGEPRGGLIF.

As regards this clone: The translation of this DNA and the TCRdb protein of a much larger clone differ at residue 18, probably owing to a read error; the protein shown here is translated from the DNA. CDR3 in DNA: TGTGCTCTTGGGATCCTTAGGGGTCCTCCTGGGGGATACAGGTGGGGCACCGTTAAACTCATCTTT. Its protein is CALGILRGPPGGYRWGTVKLIF. The chain links TRDV1 to TRDJ1, with 11 bases identical to TRDD3. The J gene is absent in TCRdb and was assigned here via DNA matching to germline. The germline V gene has CDR1 TSWWSYY and CDR2 QGS. The CDR3 covers 22 residues.

Of note for this clone: TCRdb's protein, taken from a much larger clone, differs from this DNA's translation at residue 14, likely owing to a read error; the protein displayed comes from the DNA. V usage is TRDV1 and J usage is TRDJ1; 11 bases map to TRDD3. The J gene, left out of TCRdb, was set here by checking the DNA against germline. CDR1 and CDR2 (germline): TSWWSYY, QGS. V was clipped by 2 bases and J by 4 bases; unmatched bases: 18. There are 20 residues in the CDR3. The DNA for the CDR3 is TGTGCTCTTGGGGAATCCTCCTACGTCTGGGGGATACCGGAAGGCGATAAACTCATCTTT. Amino acid sequence: CALGESSYVWGIPEGDKLIF.

This clone was counted many times. The V and J genes are TRDV3 and TRDJ1, with D perhaps TRDD3 (6 bases). Germline CDR1 and CDR2: TVYSNPD and GDNSRS (reference sequence). Trimming took off 3 bases at V and 0 bases at J, with 20 bases between the two ends. The CDR3 loop spans 16 amino acids. This CDR3 is CALPTPGDEYTDKLIF. The CDR3 DNA sequence: TGTGCCTTACCTACCCCGGGGGACGAATACACCGATAAACTCATCTTT. The variable domain in full, completed from reference TRDV3 and TRDJ1, reads CDKVTQSSPDQTVASGSEVVLLCTYDTVYSNPDLFWYRIRPDYSFQFVFYGDNSRSEGADFTQGRFSVKHILTQKAFHLVISPVRTEDSATYYCALPTPGDEYTDKLIFGKGTRVTVEP.

There are a few counts of this clone. TCRdb's protein, taken from a much larger clone, differs from this DNA's translation at residue 16, likely owing to a read error; the protein displayed comes from the DNA. V gene TRDV3 combines with J gene TRDJ1; 10 bases are shared with TRDD3. TCRdb does not report a J gene; here it was assigned by matching the DNA to germline references. The CDR3 is 21 residues long. From germline, CDR1 is TVYSNPD and CDR2 GDNSRS (reference sequence). After removal of 3 bases from V and 3 bases from J, the junction contained 28 bases not matched to a gene. This chain's CDR3 is CALAWPSSPYWGILPADKLIF. CDR3 coding DNA: TGTGCCTTAGCTTGGCCTTCCTCCCCGTACTGGGGGATCCTTCCTGCCGATAAACTCATCTTT.

This clone has more than one count but fewer than ten. A far bigger clonotype differs at one base, so this is likely a read error. Other DNA variants within this sample encode the same CDR3. This rearrangement joins TRDV1 to TRDJ1; 9 nucleotides match TRDD3. The J gene, left out of TCRdb, was set here by checking the DNA against germline. Germline V CDR1 and CDR2: TSWWSYY, QGS. The trim removed 3 bases at V and 0 bases at J, leaving 26 bases unmatched. The CDR3 runs to 23 residues. Written as DNA, the CDR3 is TGTGCTCTTGGGGAGCCTTTGCTTCCTTTCTCTGGGGGATGGGGGCCGTACACCGATAAACTCATCTTT. Protein sequence: CALGEPLLPFSGGWGPYTDKLIF.

This clone has a handful of counts. The protein recorded in TCRdb matches a much larger clone and deviates from this DNA's translation at residue 15, suggesting a read error; the protein here is obtained by translating the DNA. This chain joins TRDV1 and TRDJ1; possible D gene TRDD3, 6 bases. The J gene, absent from TCRdb, was called here by matching the DNA to germline. In germline, CDR1 is TSWWSYY, CDR2 QGS. The ends were cut back, 0 bases at V and 0 bases at J, with 38 bases in the middle. The CDR3 spans 25 residues. The CDR3 sequence is CALGELPFLWVLRDMFRPYTDKLIF. DNA of the CDR3: TGTGCTCTTGGGGAACTTCCGTTCCTTTGGGTCCTTAGGGATATGTTCCGTCCGTACACCGATAAACTCATCTTT.

This clone was counted many times. This likely came from a read error, as a far larger clone is one base away. This CDR3 is also generated by other DNA sequences in the sample. J is TRDJ1 and V is TRDV1, with D maybe TRDD3 (8 bases). Here the J gene was assigned by germline matching of the DNA, as TCRdb has none. CDR1 and CDR2 (germline): TSWWSYY, QGS. This CDR3 has 22 residues. DNA for the CDR3: TGCGCTCTTGGGGTTCCCTTCCTCCGTCGGGGCTGGGGGACCCGATACACCGATAAACTCATCTTT. Its protein is CALGVPFLRRGWGTRYTDKLIF.

This clone was seen only a few times. This may come from a read error, since a much larger clone is one base off. V usage is TRDV1 and J usage is TRDJ1; 12 nucleotides match TRDD3. TCRdb gives no J gene; it was assigned here by matching the DNA to germline. From germline, CDR1 is TSWWSYY and CDR2 QGS. This CDR3 comprises 23 residues. With 3 bases clipped from V and 3 bases from J, the junction kept 26 bases outside the gene matches. The CDR3 region is CALGDLRPSLYWGIPRYADKLIF. CDR3 DNA sequence: TGTGCTCTTGGGGACCTCAGGCCTTCCCTGTACTGGGGGATACCCCGGTACGCCGATAAACTCATCTTT.

There are a few counts of this clone. TCRdb's protein, taken from a much larger clone, differs from this DNA's translation at residue 5, likely owing to a read error; the protein displayed comes from the DNA. V gene TRDV2 combines with J gene TRDJ1; weak D call: TRDD3 (5 bases). No J gene was available from TCRdb, and it was assigned here by a germline match of the DNA. Germline lookup yields CDR1 GEAIGNYY and CDR2 EKD. The length of the CDR3 is 13 residues. V was shortened by 2 bases and J by 5 bases, with 11 bases between the two germline ends. The DNA for the CDR3 is TGTGCCTGTGACAAGATGGGGAAAGATAAACTCATCTTT. Protein: CACDKMGKDKLIF.

This clone was found a few times. A far larger clone is one base from this, pointing to a likely read error. Other nucleotide sequences from this sample produce the same CDR3. CDR3 sequence reads: CALGLRGLPTTPYWGIGHDKLIF. CDR3 DNA: TGTGCTCTTGGCCTCCGAGGACTTCCCACAACGCCGTACTGGGGGATAGGACACGATAAACTCATCTTC. The V gene call reads TRDV1; no J gene was called; whether TRDD3, the table's D call, matches the DNA was not checked. In germline, CDR1 is TSWWSYY, CDR2 QGS. The CDR3 has 23 amino acids.

There are many counts of this clone. The TCRdb record carries a much larger clone's protein, which differs from this DNA's translation at residue 14; a read error is the likely cause, and the protein listed here is the DNA translation. The chain is built from TRDV1 and TRDJ1; 12 nucleotides match TRDD3. CDR1 TSWWSYY and CDR2 QGS come from the germline V gene. This CDR3 has 18 residues. The junction had 14 bases not matched to a gene; V was cut back by 0 bases and J by 9 bases. This CDR3 is CALGELLWGIRSKVELIF. CDR3 DNA: TGTGCTCTTGGGGAACTTCTCTGGGGGATACGAAGCAAGGTGGAACTCATCTTT.

This clone was seen repeatedly, ten times or more. V usage is TRDV1 and J usage is TRDJ1; TRDD3 agrees at 11 bases. V lost 0 bases, J lost 0 bases, and 18 bases stayed unmatched. The CDR3 is 22 residues long. Germline V gene sequence: CDR1 TSWWSYY, CDR2 QGS. CDR3 sequence: CALGELTTGGYVDVPYTDKLIF. The CDR3 coding sequence is TGTGCTCTTGGGGAACTTACGACTGGGGGATATGTTGACGTCCCGTACACCGATAAACTCATCTTT.

With regard to this clone: The TCRdb record carries a much larger clone's protein, which differs from this DNA's translation at residue 18; a read error is the likely cause, and the protein listed here is the DNA translation. The chain couples TRDV1 to TRDJ1; 12 bases agree with TRDD3. Germline matching of the DNA provided the J gene here, since TCRdb leaves it blank. This CDR3 is 21 amino acids long. The germline CDR1 and CDR2 sequences are TSWWSYY and QGS. The CDR3 sequence: CALGHIQPYWGIQGMTDRLIF. The CDR3 DNA sequence: TGTGCTCTTGGGCATATCCAGCCCTACTGGGGGATACAGGGTATGACCGATAGACTCATCTTT.

Concerning this clone: The protein given by TCRdb reflects a much larger clone and differs at residue 5 from this DNA's translation, likely from a read error; the protein shown is the DNA's translation. The genes are TRDV1 and TRDJ1; D may be TRDD3 (6 bases). Assignment of the J gene here rests on matching the DNA to germline, because TCRdb gives none. Germline loops: CDR1 TSWWSYY, CDR2 QGS. Trimming shortened V by 4 bases and J by 0 bases, and 30 bases separated the two germline ends. The CDR3 is 21 amino acids. The CDR3 coding sequence is TGTGCTCTTGGGGGACCCCGCTTGGCTACGTTTGGATACTTCTACACCGATAAACTCATCTTT. It specifies CALGGPRLATFGYFYTDKLIF.

Note on this clone: Translating this DNA gives a protein that differs at residue 14 from the TCRdb one, which belongs to a much larger clone; a read error is likely, and the protein shown is this translation. The chain uses TRDV1 and TRDJ4, with TRDD2 matching over 7 bases. No J gene is reported in TCRdb; it was inferred here by comparing the DNA with germline. J gave up 3 bases and V 9 bases, and 37 bases lay outside the gene matches. The CDR3 spans 22 residues. The germline V gene has CDR1 TSWWSYY and CDR2 QGS. CDR3 nucleotides: TGTGCTCTGCTCCCTGTCCCGTTCCTACGATTCTCTAACACCAGGTCCCCAGGACCCCTGATCTTT. This translates into CALLPVPFLRFSNTRSPGPLIF.

A few counts support this clone. TCRdb assigns this DNA the protein of a much larger clone, which departs from its translation at residue 15; this likely reflects a read error, and the protein shown comes from translating the DNA. This same CDR3 is encoded by further DNA sequences in the sample. The chain is built from TRDV1 and TRDJ1; weak D call: TRDD3 (6 bases). This CDR3 has 20 residues. V was trimmed by 0 bases and J by 3 bases, leaving 26 bases between them. The germline gives CDR1 TSWWSYY, CDR2 QGS. CDR3 region: CALGELQVRGCPYYADKLIF. For the CDR3, the DNA is TGTGCTCTTGGGGAACTTCAGGTCCGGGGATGCCCCTACTACGCCGATAAACTCATCTTT.

As concerns this clone: A far larger clone is just one base off, so this is likely a read error. Other nucleotide sequences in the sample specify the same CDR3. The chain recombines TRDV3 with TRDJ1; 8 nucleotides agree with TRDD3. The CDR3 contains 19 residues. Per germline, CDR1 TVYSNPD and CDR2 GDNSRS (reference sequence). V lost 3 bases and J lost 0; bases outside the gene matches: 21. In nucleotides, the CDR3 is TGTGCCTTCGAACCCACTACGAATTGTGGGGGATCCTACACCGATAAACTCATCTTT. Its protein product is CAFEPTTNCGGSYTDKLIF.